This T cell receptor beta chain was found in a study of cytomegalovirus exposure and HLA in healthy donors. Whole-study findings and limits: Per published accounts, TCR beta sequences correctly predicted the HLA-A and HLA-B alleles of most subjects.

A remark on this clone: Its antigen is still unknown.

Germline V CDR1 and CDR2: SGHVS, FNYEAQ. This CDR3 spans 14 amino acids. With 1 base removed from V and 0 bases from J, the gap between germline ends came to 7 bases. The PCR used 60 Vbeta and 13 Jbeta primers. Only in-frame clones appear in the TCRdb table, and some are missing; sequencing was by immunoSEQ multiplex PCR. The sample carries roughly 150,000 clones, nearly 80% recorded once. Sequencing was done on a sample of PBMCs. J is TRBJ2-7 and V is TRBV7-6, with D possibly TRBD1 on 6 matching bases. This clonotype originated in a woman between 35 and 50 years old in good health and CMV-seronegative. CDR3 DNA: TGTGCCAGCAGCTTAGGGGACACCTCCTACGAGCAGTACTTC. The encoded protein is CASSLGDTSYEQYF.